The present TCR beta chain was sequenced within a study of a mutant IDH1 vaccine in newly diagnosed glioma. Overall study: Vaccines began 4-6 weeks after radiotherapy alone, or with temozolomide cycles. At week 35 came visit V12, and visit V13 followed at week 47. Previous care, which was radiotherapy, temozolomide, or both, most often involved both.

The method was immunoSEQ multiplex PCR; TCRdb's version includes in-frame clones alone and lacks a portion of them. The sample lists nearly 25,000 clones, over 80% occurring once. The CDR3 loop spans 15 amino acids. V gave up 4 bases and J gave up 11 bases, with 24 bases separating them. Germline V gene data show CDR1 as SGHNT and CDR2 as YYREEE (reference sequence). The sample holds a few counts of this clone. Its antigen is not known. Time point reported: week 47, end of study. Doses consisted of 300 ug of mutant IDH1 20-mer peptide each, paired with topical imiquimod. The input for sequencing was PBMCs, taken from a glioma patient whose treatment included an IDH1 peptide vaccine. The receptor was isolated from a man aged 35-49 years with glioma. Some clones in this sample may be carry-over from other donors' samples. The chain carries TRBV5-4 and TRBJ1-1; D perhaps matches TRBD1 (6 bases). This chain's CDR3 is CASSPNARTDADAFF. CDR3 nucleotide sequence: TGTGCCAGCAGCCCCAATGCTCGGACAGACGCGGATGCTTTCTTT.